A selection of T cell receptor beta chains follows, all from one sample in a study of T cell responses to AZD1222 COVID-19 vaccine. This table comes from immunoSEQ multiplex PCR, and its TCRdb copy is limited to in-frame clones, with some not included. The sample has 100,000 to 120,000 clones, about 81% seen once. Material: peripheral blood, obtained on day 0 of AZD1222 vaccination. All receptors come from an adult in good health. The CDR3 runs from the conserved cysteine through the conserved F or W. The order of the fields is V gene, D gene, clone size, J gene, CDR3 protein, CDR3 DNA. A D gene is named only where the DNA matches it firmly. Clone size appears in some rows only: once, few, many, or a class for an expanded clone.

v_gene: TRBV28; d_gene: -; abundance: -; j_gene: TRBJ2-6; CDR3aa: CASSLSVGSGANVLTF; CDR3nt: TGTGCCAGCAGTTTATCCGTCGGCTCTGGGGCCAACGTCCTGACTTTC
v_gene: TRBV21-1; d_gene: -; abundance: -; j_gene: TRBJ1-1; CDR3aa: CASSNHPDRDAEAFF; CDR3nt: TGTGCCAGCAGCAATCACCCGGACAGGGATGCTGAAGCTTTCTTT
v_gene: TRBV5-1; d_gene: -; abundance: -; j_gene: TRBJ2-2; CDR3aa: CASSLGRSNTGELFF; CDR3nt: TGCGCCAGCAGCTTAGGCCGGTCGAACACCGGGGAGCTGTTTTTT
v_gene: TRBV5-1; d_gene: -; abundance: -; j_gene: TRBJ1-1; CDR3aa: CASSLDGMNTEAFF; CDR3nt: TGCGCCAGCAGCTTGGACGGTATGAACACTGAAGCTTTCTTT
v_gene: TRBV24-1; d_gene: -; abundance: -; j_gene: TRBJ1-5; CDR3aa: CATSDLNSNQPQHF; CDR3nt: TGTGCCACCAGTGACCTGAACAGTAATCAGCCCCAGCATTTT
v_gene: TRBV9; d_gene: TRBD1; abundance: -; j_gene: TRBJ2-1; CDR3aa: CASSQAASQGDNEQFF; CDR3nt: TGTGCCAGCAGTCAGGCAGCGTCCCAGGGGGACAATGAGCAGTTCTTC
v_gene: TRBV18; d_gene: -; abundance: -; j_gene: TRBJ1-2; CDR3aa: CASSPTGHYGYTF; CDR3nt: TGTGCCAGCTCACCGACGGGTCACTATGGCTACACCTTC
v_gene: TRBV11-1; d_gene: -; abundance: -; j_gene: TRBJ2-7; CDR3aa: CASSDHSYEQYF; CDR3nt: TGTGCCAGCTCGGACCATTCCTACGAGCAGTACTTC
v_gene: TRBV11-2; d_gene: TRBD1; abundance: -; j_gene: TRBJ1-2; CDR3aa: CASSLWDRDYGYTF; CDR3nt: TGTGCCAGCAGCTTATGGGACAGGGACTATGGCTACACCTTC
v_gene: TRBV5-6; d_gene: TRBD2; abundance: -; j_gene: TRBJ2-2; CDR3aa: CASSSGLAGSVGELFF; CDR3nt: TGTGCCAGCAGCTCGGGACTAGCGGGATCTGTCGGGGAGCTGTTTTTT
v_gene: TRBV14; d_gene: -; abundance: -; j_gene: TRBJ1-3; CDR3aa: CASSWKRNSGNTIYF; CDR3nt: TGTGCCAGCAGTTGGAAGCGGAACTCTGGAAACACCATATATTTT
v_gene: TRBV2; d_gene: -; abundance: -; j_gene: TRBJ2-2; CDR3aa: CATPIGWGDTGELFF; CDR3nt: TGTGCCACCCCTATAGGATGGGGCGACACCGGGGAGCTGTTTTTT
v_gene: TRBV5-1; d_gene: -; abundance: -; j_gene: TRBJ2-2; CDR3aa: CASSVDRPNTGELFF; CDR3nt: TGCGCCAGCAGCGTAGACAGACCGAACACCGGGGAGCTGTTTTTT
v_gene: TRBV6-2/TRBV6-3; d_gene: TRBD1; abundance: once; j_gene: TRBJ1-1; CDR3aa: CASSEQRGQTGGNTEAFF; CDR3nt: TGTGCCAGCAGTGAGCAACGGGGACAGACCGGGGGGAACACTGAAGCTTTCTTT
v_gene: TRBV28; d_gene: -; abundance: -; j_gene: TRBJ1-2; CDR3aa: CASSSPQTASYGYTF; CDR3nt: TGTGCCAGCAGTTCCCCCCAGACAGCCAGTTACGGCTACACCTTC
v_gene: TRBV3-1/TRBV3-2; d_gene: -; abundance: -; j_gene: TRBJ1-1; CDR3aa: CASQRTPNTEAFF; CDR3nt: TGTGCCAGCCAAAGGACACCGAACACTGAAGCTTTCTTT
v_gene: TRBV5-1; d_gene: -; abundance: -; j_gene: TRBJ1-6; CDR3aa: CASSLDLVSSYNSPLHF; CDR3nt: TGCGCCAGCAGCTTGGATCTGGTCAGCTCCTATAATTCACCCCTCCACTTT
v_gene: TRBV4-1; d_gene: TRBD1; abundance: -; j_gene: TRBJ1-4; CDR3aa: CASSLGQGEKLFF; CDR3nt: TGCGCCAGCAGCCTTGGACAGGGTGAAAAACTGTTTTTT
v_gene: TRBV19; d_gene: -; abundance: few; j_gene: TRBJ1-1; CDR3aa: CASSIDTGGETEAFF; CDR3nt: TGTGCCAGTAGTATAGATACGGGGGGCGAGACTGAAGCTTTCTTT
v_gene: TRBV9; d_gene: -; abundance: -; j_gene: TRBJ2-2; CDR3aa: CASSVQGSDGELFF; CDR3nt: TGTGCCAGCAGCGTACAGGGGTCTGACGGGGAGCTGTTTTTT
v_gene: TRBV9; d_gene: -; abundance: -; j_gene: TRBJ1-6; CDR3aa: CASSVTSSWDSPLHF; CDR3nt: TGTGCCAGCAGCGTGACAAGCAGTTGGGATTCACCCCTCCACTTT
v_gene: TRBV5-8; d_gene: -; abundance: -; j_gene: TRBJ1-3; CDR3aa: CASSQGQNSGNTIYF; CDR3nt: TGTGCCAGCAGTCAAGGACAGAACTCTGGAAACACCATATATTTT